This T cell receptor (beta chain) was sequenced during a study of blood T cell repertoires in COVID-19. Study at large: The samples span acute and convalescent COVID-19 from the United States, Italy and Spain.

The ends were cut back, 5 bases at V and 12 bases at J, with 16 bases in the middle. The germline V gene encodes CDR1 MNHEY and CDR2 SVGEGT. The CDR3 has 12 amino acids. Profiled with immunoSEQ multiplex PCR; TCRdb holds only in-frame clones, not every one. The sample contains some 150,000 clones, 70% to 90% of which appear only once. The origin of this receptor is a woman aged 60-75 years with COVID-19, enrolled during active disease. Sequencing was performed on peripheral blood. This sequence joins TRBV6-2 or TRBV6-3 and TRBJ1-2; no firm D call. The CDR3 region has the DNA TGTGCCAGCAGTCCGCGTGGGGAGCCCAACACCTTC. Amino acid sequence: CASSPRGEPNTF.